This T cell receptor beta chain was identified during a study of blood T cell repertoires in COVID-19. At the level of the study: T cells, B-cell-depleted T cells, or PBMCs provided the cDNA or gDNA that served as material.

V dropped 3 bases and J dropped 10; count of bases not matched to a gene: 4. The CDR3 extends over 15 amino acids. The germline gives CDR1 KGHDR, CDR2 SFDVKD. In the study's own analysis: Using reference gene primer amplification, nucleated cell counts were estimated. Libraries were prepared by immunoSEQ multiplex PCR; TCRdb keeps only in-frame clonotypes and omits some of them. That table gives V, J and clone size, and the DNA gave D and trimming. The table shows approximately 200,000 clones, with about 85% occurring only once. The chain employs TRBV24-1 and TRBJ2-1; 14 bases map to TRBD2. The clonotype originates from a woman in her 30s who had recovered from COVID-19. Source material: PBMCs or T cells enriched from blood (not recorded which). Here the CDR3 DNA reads TGTGCCACCAGTGATCAACGACTAGCGGGAGGGGAGCAGTTCTTC. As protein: CATSDQRLAGGEQFF.